The 32 T cell receptor beta chains presented below share a single source sample, sequenced in a study of T cell repertoires in cytomegalovirus infection (dated by TCRdb to the late 2010s). These receptors lack a known antigen. The listed sequencing device is Illumina HiSeq 1500. The raw public reads went through TCRdb reprocessing: fastp at Q25, MiXCR clone calling, in-frame beta chains kept. Identical CDR3 protein sequences are pooled into one entry, listed with their most common genes and DNA. Here the sample has roughly 990,000 distinct CDR3 sequences; roughly 31% occur a single time. The biggest ten clones account for about an eighth of the sample. The label giving this sample's treatment or condition can be read as: in vitro stimulation with specific CMV peptide epitopes to enrich CMV-specific T cells. The sequencing here drew on cultured CD8+ T cells from PBMCs, taken from culture after CMV antigen stimulation. These receptors were taken from a human donor in good health (CMV status not recorded). Some clones in this sample may be carry-over from other donors' samples.

The CDR3 spells CSARVVEFWGYGYTF. As DNA, the CDR3 is TGCAGTGCTAGAGTCGTGGAATTTTGGGGCTATGGCTACACCTTC. This chain links TRBV20-1 with TRBJ1-2; D remains unclear. The V gene's germline CDR1 is DFQATT and CDR2 SNEGSKA (reference sequence). V lost 1 base and J 4 bases, leaving 16 bases between the germline ends. The CDR3 loop spans 15 amino acids.

This clonotype has just a few counts. This chain connects TRBV6-1 to TRBJ2-5, with 8 bases matching TRBD1. There are 15 residues in the CDR3. Germline CDR1 MNHNS, CDR2 SASEGT. The V gene end was trimmed by 5 bases and the J gene end by 5 bases; junction bases not matched to a gene: 10. Here the CDR3 DNA reads TGTGCCAGCAGTCCCGGCAGGGGGCTTGAGGAGACCCAGTACTTC. It translates to CASSPGRGLEETQYF.

The J gene is TRBJ1-5, the V gene TRBV6-2 or TRBV6-3; D gene ambiguous. Per the germline V gene, CDR1 is MNHEY and CDR2 is SVGEGT. This CDR3 spans 13 amino acids. The germline V and J ends were trimmed by 6 bases and 7 bases, with 13 bases remaining between them. DNA of the CDR3: TGTGCCAGCAGGAATAAGCGGGGACAGCCCCAGCATTTT. This sequence encodes CASRNKRGQPQHF.

The chain joins TRBV14 to TRBJ2-7; 7 bases are shared with TRBD1. CDR1 is SGHDN and CDR2 is FVKESK in the germline V gene. The CDR3 sequence is 14 residues long. V gave up 4 bases and J gave up 2 bases; unmatched junction bases: 5. The CDR3 loop is CASSLWDSPYEQYV. In DNA form, the CDR3 reads TGTGCCAGCAGCCTGTGGGACAGTCCCTACGAGCAGTACGTC.

This clonotype was seen only once. The chain joins TRBV4-2 to TRBJ1-2; 9 bases align to TRBD1. Looked up from germline, CDR1 is LGHNA and CDR2 is YNFKEQ. V lost 0 bases to trimming and J lost 6 bases; unmatched junction nucleotides: 5. CDR3 length equals 15 residues. The CDR3 DNA follows: TGTGCCAGCAGCCAAGAAACCGGGACAGGGAATGGCTACACCTTC. Translated, it gives CASSQETGTGNGYTF.

In this sample, this clonotype turned up a few times. This chain links TRBV6-2 or TRBV6-3 with TRBJ1-6; D perhaps matches TRBD1 (5 bases). Germline V lookup: CDR1 MNHEY, CDR2 SVGEGT. The CDR3 is made up of 15 amino acids. Trimming stripped 6 bases from V and 4 bases from J, with 13 bases between. The CDR3 is CASRVGRNYNSPLHF. The DNA of the CDR3 is TGTGCCAGCAGAGTGGGACGGAATTATAATTCACCCCTCCACTTT.

The rearrangement joins TRBV6-2 or TRBV6-3 to TRBJ1-3; no firm D call. The ends were cut back, 2 bases at V and 0 bases at J, with 5 bases in the middle. CDR3 length: 14 residues. The V gene's germline CDR1 is MNHEY and CDR2 SVGEGT. The CDR3 sequence: CASSYAASGNTIYF. CDR3 DNA: TGTGCCAGCAGTTACGCCGCCTCTGGAAACACCATATATTTT.

This clonotype was detected a few times. V and J are TRBV9 and TRBJ2-4, with no clear D. CDR1 is SGDLS and CDR2 is YYNGEE in the germline V gene. The CDR3 sequence is 14 residues long. Trimming cost V 4 bases and J 0 bases, with 8 bases left between them. The CDR3 sequence is CASSNDLAKNIQYF. The CDR3 coding sequence is TGTGCCAGCAGCAATGATCTAGCCAAAAACATTCAGTACTTC.

This clonotype occurred a few times. At one boundary the junction diverges from the germline segment, which might be a read error. The V gene is TRBV6-2 or TRBV6-3, the J gene TRBJ2-1; D is uncertain. The CDR3 consists of 13 residues. CDR1 is MNHEY and CDR2 is SVGEGT in the germline V gene. CDR3 sequence (DNA): TGTGCCAGCAGTTACTTCCTGGGCACTGAGCAGTTTTTC. It is translated as CASSYFLGTEQFF.

This clonotype was recorded only once. V and J are TRBV25-1 and TRBJ1-6; D remains unclear. Germline V gives CDR1 MGHDK, CDR2 SYGVNS. The CDR3 is 15 residues long. V lost 7 bases and J 11 bases, leaving 21 bases between the germline ends. This CDR3 is CASMKGVGWRAPLHF. Here the CDR3 DNA reads TGTGCCAGCATGAAGGGTGTAGGATGGAGAGCACCCCTCCACTTT.

This clonotype has just one count. The V and J genes are TRBV10-3 and TRBJ2-7; 10 bases align to TRBD1. This CDR3 contains 16 residues. Trimming at V came to 4 bases and at J to 3 bases, leaving 9 bases not matched to a gene. Germline V gene lookup returns CDR1 ENHRY and CDR2 SYGVKD. CDR3 protein: CAISAHGDRGLYEQYV. Here the CDR3 DNA reads TGTGCCATCAGTGCCCACGGAGACAGGGGGCTCTACGAGCAGTACGTC.

This clonotype was counted once. The chain has TRBV11-2 and TRBJ2-7; D unclear. The CDR3 spans 13 residues. The V end was cut by 2 bases, the J end by 4 bases, with 9 bases between. Germline CDR1 SGHAT, CDR2 FQNNGV. Written as DNA, the CDR3 is TGTGCCAGCAGCTTAAGGACGCCGTACGAGCAGTACTTC. Encoded protein: CASSLRTPYEQYF.

The rearrangement uses TRBV6-2 or TRBV6-3 and TRBJ2-7; maybe TRBD2 (6 bases). The CDR3 runs to 15 residues. The germline gives CDR1 MNHEY, CDR2 SVGEGT. V was clipped by 0 bases and J by 4 bases, with 13 bases between them. Here the CDR3 reads CASSYSRSSGYEQYV. The DNA for the CDR3 is TGTGCCAGCAGTTACTCGAGATCCAGCGGGTACGAGCAGTACGTC.

This clonotype was seen just once. V and J are TRBV7-6 and TRBJ2-5, with TRBD2 identical over 7 bases. CDR3 length: 15 residues. In germline, CDR1 is SGHVS, CDR2 FNYEAQ. V trimming: 5 bases; J trimming: 2 bases; junction bases outside the gene matches: 8. The CDR3: CASSPMGGIQETQYF. CDR3 bases: TGTGCCAGCAGCCCTATGGGGGGGATTCAAGAGACCCAGTACTTC.

The CDR3 is CASSLDYWGDRHEKLFF. As DNA, the CDR3 is TGTGCCAGCAGCTTAGATTATTGGGGGGACAGACATGAAAAACTGTTTTTT. The chain uses TRBV11-2 and TRBJ1-4, with 7 bases identical to TRBD1. This CDR3 region has 17 residues. Germline loops: CDR1 SGHAT, CDR2 FQNNGV. The V segment lost 0 bases and the J segment 6 bases; nucleotides outside the gene matches: 10.

This clonotype was seen at least ten times. The genes are TRBV7-6 and TRBJ1-1; tentative D call: TRBD1 (5 bases). Trimming shortened V by 5 bases and J by 3 bases, and 13 bases separated the two germline ends. The CDR3 runs 14 residues. In germline, CDR1 is SGHVS, CDR2 FNYEAQ. CDR3 amino acids: CASSPPRGDTEAFF. The DNA of the CDR3 is TGTGCCAGCAGCCCCCCGCGAGGGGACACTGAAGCTTTCTTT.

Here the CDR3 reads CASSLTNEFTDTQYF. CDR3 DNA sequence: TGTGCCAGCAGCCTGACGAATGAGTTCACAGATACGCAGTATTTT. V and J are TRBV13 and TRBJ2-3; no firm D call. Germline assignment: CDR1 PRHDT and CDR2 FYEKMQ (reference sequence). Trimming removed 5 bases from V and 2 bases from J, with 14 bases in between. This CDR3 is 15 amino acids long.

CDR3 residues: CASSHDLTSTDTQYF. Written as DNA, the CDR3 is TGTGCCAGCAGCCATGATCTGACAAGCACAGATACGCAGTATTTT. The V and J genes are TRBV3-1 and TRBJ2-3; D unclear. V lost 3 bases and J 0 bases, leaving 10 bases between the germline ends. This CDR3 comprises 15 residues. CDR1 is LGHDT, CDR2 YNNKEL, per germline (reference sequence).

The chain has TRBV7-3 and TRBJ1-4; no reliable D call. Germline V gene data show CDR1 as SGHTA and CDR2 as FQGTGA. With 6 bases removed from V and 8 bases from J, the gap between germline ends came to 10 bases. The CDR3 extends over 12 amino acids. CDR3 residues: CASSFQNEKLFF. CDR3 DNA: TGTGCCAGCAGTTTCCAAAACGAAAAACTGTTTTTT.

The V and J genes are TRBV28 and TRBJ1-5; no clear D. The V end lost 7 bases, the J end lost 0 bases, and 13 bases lay between the germline ends. The CDR3 consists of 15 residues. In germline, CDR1 is MDHEN, CDR2 SYDVKM. Here the CDR3 DNA reads TGTGCCAGCATTGCGAGGGCTTATAGCAATCAGCCCCAGCATTTT. Its translation is CASIARAYSNQPQHF. Supplemented by reference TRBV28 and TRBJ1-5, the full variable domain reads DVKVTQSSRYLVKRTGEKVFLECVQDMDHENMFWYRQDPGLGLRLIYFSYDVKMKEKGDIPEGYSVSREKKERFSLILESASTNQTSMYLCASIARAYSNQPQHFGDGTRLSIL.

The chain links TRBV6-2 or TRBV6-3 to TRBJ1-1, with TRBD1 identical over 7 bases. CDR1 is MNHEY, CDR2 SVGEGT, per germline. Trimming removed 8 bases from V and 0 bases from J; junction bases left unmatched: 12. The CDR3 loop spans 16 amino acids. In nucleotides, the CDR3 is TGTGCCAGCGGAGGGACAGAGTCACTTCTGAACACTGAAGCTTTCTTT. It specifies CASGGTESLLNTEAFF.

The V call is TRBV7-9, the J call TRBJ2-1; D is unresolved. The V gene lost 3 bases and the J gene lost 0 bases, with 18 bases spanning the gap. Germline V gene lookup returns CDR1 SEHNR and CDR2 FQNEAQ (reference sequence). CDR3 length equals 18 residues. The CDR3 bases are TGTGCCAGCAGCTTTCCCCAAGCAGACCTGAGCTCCTACAATGAGCAGTTCTTC. Amino acids: CASSFPQADLSSYNEQFF.

The genes are TRBV7-9 and TRBJ1-6; TRBD1 agrees at 8 bases. The CDR3 sequence is 16 residues long. V lost 5 bases and J lost 4; bases outside the gene matches: 7. The germline V gene encodes CDR1 SEHNR and CDR2 FQNEAQ (reference sequence). The CDR3 region has the DNA TGTGCCAGCAGCCCGCGCAGGGGGCTATATAATTCACCCCTCCACTTT. It is translated as CASSPRRGLYNSPLHF.

V usage is TRBV7-3 and J usage is TRBJ2-3; maybe TRBD2 (7 bases). The CDR3 is 19 residues long. Per the germline V gene, CDR1 is SGHTA and CDR2 is FQGTGA. Trimming took off 5 bases at V and 0 bases at J, with 24 bases between the two ends. The CDR3 region is CASSPTGAGDIPSTDTQYF. DNA for the CDR3: TGTGCCAGCAGCCCCACCGGGGCGGGGGACATACCTAGCACAGATACGCAGTATTTT. The complete variable domain, with remaining parts taken from reference TRBV7-3 and TRBJ2-3, reads GAGVSQTPSNKVTEKGKYVELRCDPISGHTALYWYRQSLGQGPEFLIYFQGTGAADDSGLPNDRFFAVRPEGSVSTLKIQRTERGDSAVYLCASSPTGAGDIPSTDTQYFGPGTRLTVL.

This clonotype showed up just a few times. The rearrangement links TRBV7-6 to TRBJ2-3; D may be TRBD1 (6 bases). CDR3 length: 18 residues. Germline V gene sequence: CDR1 SGHVS, CDR2 FNYEAQ. Trimming shortened V by 5 bases and J by 0 bases, and 21 bases separated the two germline ends. The CDR3 loop reads CASSIWKPDSASTDTQYF. DNA of the CDR3: TGTGCCAGCAGCATATGGAAACCGGACAGCGCTAGCACAGATACGCAGTATTTT.

The DNA of the CDR3 is TGTGCCAGCAGTCGAAGGACAGGGCAAGCCAATGAGCAGTTCTTC. Its translation is CASSRRTGQANEQFF. The genes are TRBV27 and TRBJ2-1; 8 bases map to TRBD1. V gave up 5 bases and J gave up 6 bases; unmatched junction bases: 9. The CDR3 runs to 15 residues. The germline CDR1 and CDR2 sequences are MNHEY and SMNVEV (reference sequence).

This clonotype has at least ten counts. The chain combines TRBV7-6 with TRBJ2-6, with D hard to call. V dropped 2 bases and J dropped 0 bases, with 8 bases sitting between them. This CDR3 spans 16 amino acids. Germline V gene sequence: CDR1 SGHVS, CDR2 FNYEAQ. CDR3 sequence: CASSLSSDSGANVLTF. The CDR3, as DNA: TGTGCCAGCAGCTTAAGTAGTGACTCTGGGGCCAACGTCCTGACTTTC.

The table lists this clonotype with a few counts. This rearrangement joins TRBV29-1 to TRBJ2-1; TRBD1 matches 8 bases. V lost 4 bases, J lost 0 bases, and 2 bases stayed unmatched. The CDR3 spans 14 residues. Germline CDR1 is SQVTM and CDR2 is ANQGSEA. Here the CDR3 reads CSVVTGGSYNEQFF. DNA of the CDR3: TGCAGCGTTGTAACAGGGGGCTCCTACAATGAGCAGTTCTTC.

This clonotype was seen many times. The rearrangement joins TRBV7-6 to TRBJ2-5, with D possibly being TRBD2 (7 bases). Germline V gives CDR1 SGHVS, CDR2 FNYEAQ. The CDR3 loop spans 15 amino acids. Trimming removed 3 bases from V and 1 base from J, with 12 bases in between. The CDR3 region has the DNA TGTGCCAGCAGCTTTTTGGGGGGGCCCCAAGAGACCCAGTACTTC. Residues: CASSFLGGPQETQYF. Using reference TRBV7-6 and TRBJ2-5 for the parts outside the CDR3, the full variable domain is GAGVSQSPRYKVTKRGQDVALRCDPISGHVSLYWYRQALGQGPEFLTYFNYEAQQDKSGLPNDRFSAERPEGSISTLTIQRTEQRDSAMYRCASSFLGGPQETQYFGPGTRLLVL.

This clonotype was detected a few times. The V call is TRBV7-6, the J call TRBJ2-3; 10 bases match TRBD2. V trimming: 5 bases; J trimming: 4 bases; junction bases outside the gene matches: 12. Germline CDR1 is SGHVS and CDR2 is FNYEAQ. The CDR3 has 17 residues. CDR3 in amino acids: CASSATTSGFVPDTQYF. In DNA, the CDR3 is TGTGCCAGCAGCGCGACGACTAGCGGGTTTGTCCCAGATACGCAGTATTTT.

Turning to this clonotype: At one boundary the junction diverges from the germline segment, which might be a read error. This rearrangement joins TRBV12-3 or TRBV12-4 to TRBJ1-6; D call uncertain. The CDR3 runs to 13 residues. CDR3 sequence reads: CANSPKGLSPLHF. CDR3 nucleotide sequence: TGTGCCAACAGTCCTAAGGGCCTATCACCCCTCCACTTT.

This clonotype was observed at least ten times. This chain uses TRBV5-1 with TRBJ2-3, with TRBD1 matching 9 bases. The CDR3 consists of 14 residues. Germline V gene lookup returns CDR1 SGHRS and CDR2 YFSETQ. V shed 3 bases, J shed 4 bases, and the junction held 3 bases outside the gene matches. The CDR3 protein is CASSSGQGPDTQYF. The DNA for the CDR3 is TGCGCCAGCAGCTCGGGACAGGGCCCAGATACGCAGTATTTT.